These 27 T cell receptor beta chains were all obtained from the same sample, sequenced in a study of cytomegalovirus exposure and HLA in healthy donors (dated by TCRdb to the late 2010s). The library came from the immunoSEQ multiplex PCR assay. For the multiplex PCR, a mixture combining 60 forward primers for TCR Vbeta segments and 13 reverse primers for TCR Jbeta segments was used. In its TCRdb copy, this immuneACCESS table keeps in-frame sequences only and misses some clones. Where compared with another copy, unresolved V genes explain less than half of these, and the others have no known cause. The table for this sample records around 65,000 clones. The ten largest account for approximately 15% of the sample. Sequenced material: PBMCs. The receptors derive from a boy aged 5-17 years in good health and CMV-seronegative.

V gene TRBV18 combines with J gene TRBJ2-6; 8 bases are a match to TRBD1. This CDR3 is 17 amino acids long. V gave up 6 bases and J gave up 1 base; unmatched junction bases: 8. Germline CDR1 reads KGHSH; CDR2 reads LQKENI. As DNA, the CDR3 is TGTGCCAGCTCCCAGGAAACAGGGGGTTCTGGGGCCAACGTCCTGACTTTC. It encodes CASSQETGGSGANVLTF.

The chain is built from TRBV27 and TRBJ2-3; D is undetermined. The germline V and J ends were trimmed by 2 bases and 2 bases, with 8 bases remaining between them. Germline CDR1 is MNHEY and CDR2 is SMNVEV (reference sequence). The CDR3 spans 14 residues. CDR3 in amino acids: CASSLRGFTDTQYF. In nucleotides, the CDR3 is TGTGCCAGCAGTTTAAGAGGTTTCACAGATACGCAGTATTTT.

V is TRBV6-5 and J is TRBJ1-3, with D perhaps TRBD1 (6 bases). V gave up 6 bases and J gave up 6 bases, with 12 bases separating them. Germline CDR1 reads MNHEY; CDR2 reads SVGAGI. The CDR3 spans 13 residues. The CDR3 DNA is TGTGCCAGCAGCCGGGACATTGAAAACACCATATATTTT. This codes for CASSRDIENTIYF.

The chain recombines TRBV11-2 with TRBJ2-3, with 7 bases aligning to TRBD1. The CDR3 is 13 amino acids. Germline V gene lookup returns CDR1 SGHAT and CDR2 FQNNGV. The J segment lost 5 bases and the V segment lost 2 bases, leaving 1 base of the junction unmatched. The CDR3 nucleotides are TGTGCCAGCAGCTTAAGGGGGCGAGATACGCAGTATTTT. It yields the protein CASSLRGRDTQYF. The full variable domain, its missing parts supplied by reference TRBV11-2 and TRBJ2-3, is EAGVAQSPRYKIIEKRQSVAFWCNPISGHATLYWYQQILGQGPKLLIQFQNNGVVDDSQLPKDRFSAERLKGVDSTLKIQPAKLEDSAVYLCASSLRGRDTQYFGPGTRLTVL.

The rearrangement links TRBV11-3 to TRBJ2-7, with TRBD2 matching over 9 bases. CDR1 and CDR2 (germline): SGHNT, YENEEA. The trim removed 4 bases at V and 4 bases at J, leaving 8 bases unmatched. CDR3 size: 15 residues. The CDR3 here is CASSSDLAGDYEQYF. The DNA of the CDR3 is TGTGCCAGCAGCTCGGATTTAGCGGGAGATTACGAGCAGTACTTC.

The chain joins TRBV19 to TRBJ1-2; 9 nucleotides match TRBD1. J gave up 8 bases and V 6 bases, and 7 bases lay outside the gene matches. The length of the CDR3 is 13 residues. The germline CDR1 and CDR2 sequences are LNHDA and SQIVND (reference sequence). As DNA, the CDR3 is TGTGCCAGTAGAAACAGGGGGCGCAGAGGCTACACCTTC. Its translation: CASRNRGRRGYTF.

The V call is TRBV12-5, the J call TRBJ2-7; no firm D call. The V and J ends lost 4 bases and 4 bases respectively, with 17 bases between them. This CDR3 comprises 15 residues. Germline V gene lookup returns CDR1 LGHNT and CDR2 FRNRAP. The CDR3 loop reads CASGSASRLGYEQYF. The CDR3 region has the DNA TGTGCTAGTGGTTCCGCCTCTAGACTGGGTTACGAGCAGTACTTC.

The CDR3 loop reads CASSLELETDTQYF. The CDR3 bases are TGCGCCAGCAGCTTGGAACTAGAGACAGATACGCAGTATTTT. The rearrangement joins TRBV5-1 to TRBJ2-3; D may be TRBD2 (5 bases). Germline lookup yields CDR1 SGHRS and CDR2 YFSETQ. CDR3 length: 14 residues. Trimming removed 0 bases from V and 3 bases from J, with 8 bases in between. Full variable domain (outside the CDR3, taken from reference TRBV5-1 and TRBJ2-3): KAGVTQTPRYLIKTRGQQVTLSCSPISGHRSVSWYQQTPGQGLQFLFEYFSETQRNKGNFPGRFSGRQFSNSRSEMNVSTLELGDSALYLCASSLELETDTQYFGPGTRLTVL.

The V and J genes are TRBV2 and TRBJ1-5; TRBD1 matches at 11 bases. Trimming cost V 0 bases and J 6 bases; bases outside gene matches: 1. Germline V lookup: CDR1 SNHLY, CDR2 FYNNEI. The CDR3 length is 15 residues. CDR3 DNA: TGTGCCAGCAGTGAAGCCGGACAGGGGGCTCAGCCCCAGCATTTT. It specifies CASSEAGQGAQPQHF.

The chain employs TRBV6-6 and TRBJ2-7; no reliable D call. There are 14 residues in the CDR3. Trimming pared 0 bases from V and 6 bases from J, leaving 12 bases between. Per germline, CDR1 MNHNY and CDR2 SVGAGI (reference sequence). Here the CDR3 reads CASSYSEASTEQYF. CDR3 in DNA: TGTGCCAGCAGTTACTCTGAGGCGTCCACCGAGCAGTACTTC.

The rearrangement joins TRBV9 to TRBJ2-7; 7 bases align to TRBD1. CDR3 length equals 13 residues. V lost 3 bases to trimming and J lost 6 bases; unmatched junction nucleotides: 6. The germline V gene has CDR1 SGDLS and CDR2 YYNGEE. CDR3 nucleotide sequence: TGTGCCAGCAGCGGCCCGGGACAGTCCGAGCAGTACTTC. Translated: CASSGPGQSEQYF.

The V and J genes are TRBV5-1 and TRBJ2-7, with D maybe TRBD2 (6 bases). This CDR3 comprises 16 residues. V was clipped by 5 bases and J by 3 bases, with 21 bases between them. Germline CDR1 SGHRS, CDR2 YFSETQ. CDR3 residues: CASRPTSSGVGYEQYF. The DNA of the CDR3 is TGCGCCAGCAGACCTACTAGCTCCGGAGTAGGCTACGAGCAGTACTTC.

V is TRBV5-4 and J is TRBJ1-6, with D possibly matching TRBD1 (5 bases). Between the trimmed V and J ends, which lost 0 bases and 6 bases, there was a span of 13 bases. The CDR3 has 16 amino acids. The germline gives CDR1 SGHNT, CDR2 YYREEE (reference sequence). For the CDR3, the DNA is TGTGCCAGCAGCTTGGCAGGGCAGCTAGTTAATTCACCCCTCCACTTT. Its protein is CASSLAGQLVNSPLHF.

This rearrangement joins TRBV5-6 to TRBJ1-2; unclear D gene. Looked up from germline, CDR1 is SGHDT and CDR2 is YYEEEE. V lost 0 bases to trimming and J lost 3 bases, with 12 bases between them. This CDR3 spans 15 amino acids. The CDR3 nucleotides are TGTGCCAGCAGCTTGGTGGGGAGATCTGACTATGGCTACACCTTC. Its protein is CASSLVGRSDYGYTF.

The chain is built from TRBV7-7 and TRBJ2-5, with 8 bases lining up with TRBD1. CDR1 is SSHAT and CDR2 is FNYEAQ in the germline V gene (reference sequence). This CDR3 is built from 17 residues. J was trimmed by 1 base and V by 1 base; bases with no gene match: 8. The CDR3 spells CASSLEGDRKLQETQYF. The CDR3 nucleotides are TGTGCCAGCAGCTTAGAGGGGGACAGGAAGCTCCAAGAGACCCAGTACTTC.

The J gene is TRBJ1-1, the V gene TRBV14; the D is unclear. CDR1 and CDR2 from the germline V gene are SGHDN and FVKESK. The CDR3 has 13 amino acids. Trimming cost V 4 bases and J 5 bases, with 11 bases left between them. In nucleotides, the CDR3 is TGTGCCAGCAGCCCCCGGGAATGGACTGAAGCTTTCTTT. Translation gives CASSPREWTEAFF.

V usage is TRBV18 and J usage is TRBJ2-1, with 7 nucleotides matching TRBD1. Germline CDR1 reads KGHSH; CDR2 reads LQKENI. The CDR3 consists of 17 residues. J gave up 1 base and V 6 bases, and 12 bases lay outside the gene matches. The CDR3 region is CASSPDSGTASYNEQFF. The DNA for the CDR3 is TGTGCCAGCTCGCCGGACTCCGGGACAGCGTCCTACAATGAGCAGTTCTTC.

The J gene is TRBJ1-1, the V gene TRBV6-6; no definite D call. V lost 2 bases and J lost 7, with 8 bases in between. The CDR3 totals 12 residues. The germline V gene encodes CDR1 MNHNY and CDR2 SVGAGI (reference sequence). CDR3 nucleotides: TGTGCCAGCAGTTACGAGGAGAATGAAGCTTTCTTT. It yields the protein CASSYEENEAFF.

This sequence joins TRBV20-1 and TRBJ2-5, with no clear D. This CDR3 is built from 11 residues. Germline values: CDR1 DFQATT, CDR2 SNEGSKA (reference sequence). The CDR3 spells CSRMFAETQYF. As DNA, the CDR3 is TGCAGCCGAATGTTTGCGGAGACCCAGTACTTC.

CDR3 region: CASSLDFQGNYGYTF. CDR3 DNA: TGCGCCAGCAGCCTCGATTTCCAGGGTAACTATGGCTACACCTTC. The chain recombines TRBV4-1 with TRBJ1-2, with TRBD1 as a possible D gene (5 bases). This CDR3 has 15 amino acids. From germline, CDR1 is MGHRA and CDR2 YSYEKL. Between the trimmed V and J ends, which lost 4 bases and 1 base, there was a span of 13 bases.

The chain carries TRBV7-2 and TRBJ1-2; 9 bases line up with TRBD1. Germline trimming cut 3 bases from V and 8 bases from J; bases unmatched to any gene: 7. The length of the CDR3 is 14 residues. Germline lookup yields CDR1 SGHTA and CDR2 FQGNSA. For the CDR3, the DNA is TGTGCCAGCAGCTTCCGGGACAGGGTGGAAGGCTACACCTTC. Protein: CASSFRDRVEGYTF.

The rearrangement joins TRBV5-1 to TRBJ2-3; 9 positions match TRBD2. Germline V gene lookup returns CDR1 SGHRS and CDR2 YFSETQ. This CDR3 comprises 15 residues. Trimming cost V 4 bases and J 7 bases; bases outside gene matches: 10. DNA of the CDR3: TGCGCCAGCAGCCTTAGCGGGGGTAAAGAAAATACGCAGTATTTT. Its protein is CASSLSGGKENTQYF.

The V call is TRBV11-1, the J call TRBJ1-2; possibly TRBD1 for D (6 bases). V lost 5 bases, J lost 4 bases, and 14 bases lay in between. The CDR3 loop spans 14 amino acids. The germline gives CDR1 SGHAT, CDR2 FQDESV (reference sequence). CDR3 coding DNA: TGTGCCAGCAGCCCGAGACAGGCTGGCTATGGCTACACCTTC. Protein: CASSPRQAGYGYTF. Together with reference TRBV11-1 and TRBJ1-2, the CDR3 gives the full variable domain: EAEVAQSPRYKITEKSQAVAFWCDPISGHATLYWYRQILGQGPELLVQFQDESVVDDSQLPKDRFSAERLKGVDSTLKIQPAELGDSAMYLCASSPRQAGYGYTFGSGTRLTVV.

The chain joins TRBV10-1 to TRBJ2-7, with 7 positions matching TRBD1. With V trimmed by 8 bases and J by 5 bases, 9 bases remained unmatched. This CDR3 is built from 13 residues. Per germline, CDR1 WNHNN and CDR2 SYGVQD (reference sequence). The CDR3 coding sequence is TGCGCCAGCGGGAAATGTAGGGGGCACGAGCAGTACTTC. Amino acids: CASGKCRGHEQYF.

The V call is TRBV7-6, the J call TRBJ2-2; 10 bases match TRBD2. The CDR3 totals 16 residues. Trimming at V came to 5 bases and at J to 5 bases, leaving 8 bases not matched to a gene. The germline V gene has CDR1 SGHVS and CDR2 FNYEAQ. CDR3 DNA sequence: TGTGCCAGCAGCGCCTTAGAGACTAGCGGGACCGGGGAGCTGTTTTTT. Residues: CASSALETSGTGELFF.

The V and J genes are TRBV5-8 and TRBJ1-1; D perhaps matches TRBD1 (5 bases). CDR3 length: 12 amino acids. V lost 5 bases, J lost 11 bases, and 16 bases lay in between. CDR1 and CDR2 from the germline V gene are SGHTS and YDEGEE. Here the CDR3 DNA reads TGTGCCAGCAGGGGAGGGGTTCTCAAGGCTTTCTTT. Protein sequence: CASRGGVLKAFF.

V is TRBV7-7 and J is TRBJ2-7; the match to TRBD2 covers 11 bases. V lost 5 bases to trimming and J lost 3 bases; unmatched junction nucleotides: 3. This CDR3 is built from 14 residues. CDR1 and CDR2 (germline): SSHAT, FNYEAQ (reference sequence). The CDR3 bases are TGTGCCAGCAGCCAAACTAGCGGGAGCTACGAGCAGTACTTC. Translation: CASSQTSGSYEQYF.